This T cell receptor (beta chain) was captured by sequencing in a study of blood T cells in healthy people across ages. General study findings and limits: Getting older went along with TCR beta diversity per million T cells dropping roughly linearly.

Then a second PCR, running roughly 7 to 11 cycles, was carried out with a sample-barcoded 5' primer and a J-beta primer mix. Each TCR beta cDNA got a 12-nucleotide random molecular identifier. TCRdb passed the 5' RACE reads through MiXCR, listing each CDR3 protein once. The data show more than 1,400,000 distinct CDR3 sequences, with about 40% seen just once and approximately 7.9% held by the top ten. Trimming removed 7 bases from V and 10 bases from J; junction bases left unmatched: 5. CDR3 length equals 11 residues. Germline V gene data show CDR1 as SGDLS and CDR2 as YYNGEE. This clonotype was counted ten times or more. What it recognizes is unknown. It was about 10 milliliters of peripheral blood that were drawn from each donor.

The sequencing sample was made of blood. This chain connects TRBV9 to TRBJ2-1; TRBD1 matches at 7 bases. The TCR comes from a woman younger than 35 in good health. The CDR3 bases are TGTGCCAGCGCCCTCAGGGGGGAGCAGTTCTTC. Amino acids: CASALRGEQFF.